This T cell receptor beta chain was found in a study of blood T cell repertoires in COVID-19. The participants were between about 18 and 89 years old and came from about two dozen US areas. Allocation to cohorts depended on clinical history reported by the participants. Participants in the exposed group had met a COVID-19 case in the 2 weeks before joining the study. Germline CDR1 MNHEY, CDR2 SMNVEV (reference sequence). This CDR3 has 18 amino acids. V gave up 2 bases and J gave up 3 bases, with 20 bases separating them. Original methodology: Amplification with reference gene primers provided the estimates of nucleated cell counts. Assay: immunoSEQ multiplex PCR; the TCRdb copy retains only in-frame clones and omits some. V and J calls and clone size follow that table, whereas D and trimming were derived from the DNA. The repertoire holds roughly 400,000 clones, about 88% seen once, with 1.2% to 1.5% in the top ten.

Sequencing input: PBMCs or T cells enriched from blood (not recorded which). The source is a woman under 30 who had been exposed to COVID-19. This chain joins TRBV27 and TRBJ2-1; tentatively, D is TRBD1 (6 bases). The CDR3 region is CASSLSLGARRGYNEQFF. The CDR3 DNA sequence: TGTGCCAGCAGTTTAAGTTTGGGGGCGCGAAGAGGCTACAATGAGCAGTTCTTC.